This TCR beta chain is drawn from a study of T cells and copy number aberrations in small-cell lung cancer. Patients with resected limited-stage small-cell lung cancer, operated 2008 to 2020. Adjacent normal lung was taken at least 2 cm from tumor. The data were produced by immunoSEQ multiplex PCR, yet TCRdb's version contains in-frame clones alone and is incomplete. This sample has more than 9,500 clones, with 75% to 80% found just once. The CDR3 runs 14 residues. V shed 4 bases and J 2 bases; nucleotides not matched to a gene: 2. Germline-derived CDR1 and CDR2 are KGHSH and LQKENI. This clone was detected only a few times. The target antigen is unknown. Study findings and constraints: Compared with adjacent lung tissue, tumors had lower T-cell richness and clonality and non-significantly lower density.

The sequenced material came from normal tissue next to the tumor. The chain recombines TRBV18 with TRBJ2-3; 8 bases align to TRBD1. This TCR came from a man aged 60 to 69 with small cell lung cancer. The CDR3 nucleotides read TGTGCCAGCTCACGGACAGGGCCCACAGATACGCAGTATTTT. Protein: CASSRTGPTDTQYF.